A selection of T cell receptor beta chains follows, all from one sample in a study of control samples from healthy donors and cancer patients. Assay used: immunoSEQ multiplex PCR; TCRdb lists only in-frame clones, some missing. This table holds roughly 450,000 clones, around nine tenths found once. Material for sequencing was PBMCs. The receptors come from a man aged 35 to 55 with head and neck cancer. CDR3s include the opening cysteine and the closing phenylalanine or tryptophan. A D gene is named only where the DNA matches it firmly. Size is omitted from some rows. Given values are once, few, many or a class for expanded clones.

D gene,clone size,V gene,J gene,CDR3 DNA,CDR3 protein
TRBD1,-,TRBV15,TRBJ2-7,TGTGCCACCAGCAGGGGGACAGGCGTTGGTTACGAGCAGTACTTC,CATSRGTGVGYEQYF
-,-,TRBV6-1,TRBJ1-2,TGTGCCAGCAGTGAAGCGCTCACAGACGGGAACTATGGCTACACCTTC,CASSEALTDGNYGYTF
-,-,TRBV24-1,TRBJ2-3,TGTGCCACCAGTGAGGCTCCCACAGATACGCAGTATTTT,CATSEAPTDTQYF
-,once,TRBV9,TRBJ2-1,TGTGCCAGCGGAGGGAGGGGGAGCGTCAATGAGCAGTTCTTC,CASGGRGSVNEQFF
-,few,TRBV14,TRBJ1-2,TGTGCCAGCAGCCGTCACGTACCCCTAAAGACGGGCGCTAACTATGGCTACACCTTC,CASSRHVPLKTGANYGYTF
TRBD1,-,TRBV12-3/TRBV12-4,TRBJ1-1,TGTGCCAGCACCCTTTTCAGGGGGCCTGAAGCTTTCTTT,CASTLFRGPEAFF
TRBD2,-,TRBV7-9,TRBJ2-1,TGTGCCAGCAGCTCTGGACTAGCGCCCTTTGAGCAGTTCTTC,CASSSGLAPFEQFF
-,-,TRBV28,TRBJ1-1,TGTGCCAGCAGTTTAGTGTCCGGATTAAACACTGAAGCTTTCTTT,CASSLVSGLNTEAFF
TRBD2,-,TRBV3-1/TRBV3-2,TRBJ2-1,TGTGCCAGCAGCCAGCGGGGGGGAAACAATGAGCAGTTCTTC,CASSQRGGNNEQFF
-,-,TRBV5-1,TRBJ1-3,TGCGCCAGCAGCTTAAATGGCAGGCGAGACTCTGGAAACACCATATATTTT,CASSLNGRRDSGNTIYF